The 2 T cell receptor beta chains below were found in one sample sequenced in a study of graft-versus-host responses after intestinal transplantation. Their cognate antigens are unknown. Sequencing was performed with immunoSEQ multiplex PCR; in TCRdb, only in-frame clones are kept and a portion is missing. Among some 80,000 clones listed, 75% to 95% were seen once. This specimen was unstimulated CD8+ T cells sorted from spleen or lymph node cells, taken before transplant. These receptors were obtained from a human donor who was the organ donor for an intestinal transplant.

The rearrangement joins TRBV27 to TRBJ2-7; TRBD1 matches 8 bases. The CDR3 totals 14 residues. Germline CDR1 MNHEY, CDR2 SMNVEV (reference sequence). J lost 2 bases, V lost 4 bases, and 4 bases had no gene match. The CDR3 protein is CASSSRTGPYEQYF. CDR3 nucleotides: TGTGCCAGCAGTTCACGGACAGGGCCCTACGAGCAGTACTTC.

The chain has TRBV5-5 and TRBJ2-7, with D perhaps matching TRBD2 (5 bases). The germline V and J ends were trimmed by 4 bases and 0 bases, with 8 bases remaining between them. The CDR3 runs to 13 residues. Germline values: CDR1 SGHKS, CDR2 YYEKEE (reference sequence). The chain's CDR3 is CASSTRGSYEQYF. The CDR3 DNA is TGTGCCAGCAGCACACGGGGCTCCTACGAGCAGTACTTC.